A selection of T cell receptor beta chains follows, all from one sample in a study of cytomegalovirus exposure and HLA in healthy donors. The protocol was immunoSEQ multiplex PCR, while the TCRdb copy is restricted to in-frame clones and leaves out a portion. The data hold approximately 82,000 clones, with roughly 94% observed a single time. Sequencing was performed on PBMCs. Source of these receptors: a woman between 18 and 30 years old in good health and CMV-seronegative. Each CDR3 is given with its conserved first and last residue. A D gene is named only where the DNA matches it firmly. The listing skips clone size in some rows; elsewhere it reads once, few, many or a size class.

j_call | v_call | clone_size | d_call | cdr3_aa | cdr3_nt
TRBJ2-6 | TRBV6-1 | few | - | CASSAASSGANVLTF | TGTGCCAGCAGTGCCGCGAGCTCTGGGGCCAACGTCCTGACTTTC
TRBJ2-1 | TRBV5-1 | - | - | CASSLGHEQFF | TGCGCCAGCAGCTTGGGGCATGAGCAGTTCTTC
TRBJ1-1 | TRBV7-6 | few | TRBD1 | CASSPGGEVRYEAFF | TGTGCCAGCAGCCCAGGGGGCGAAGTCCGGTATGAAGCTTTCTTT
TRBJ2-1 | TRBV28 | - | - | CASSDVRTPSYNEQFF | TGTGCCAGCAGTGACGTGAGGACTCCCTCCTACAATGAGCAGTTCTTC
TRBJ2-7 | TRBV14 | - | TRBD1 | CASSGTGAHEQYF | TGTGCCAGCAGCGGGACAGGGGCCCACGAGCAGTACTTC
TRBJ2-7 | TRBV19 | - | - | CASSPRDTHYEQYF | TGTGCCAGTAGTCCACGGGACACCCACTACGAGCAGTACTTC
TRBJ1-2 | TRBV15 | - | TRBD1 | CATSRQGADGYTF | TGTGCCACCAGCAGGCAGGGGGCTGATGGCTACACCTTC
TRBJ1-5 | TRBV21-1 | - | - | CASSKGRRTGRIRGNQPQHF | TGTGCCAGCAGCAAAGGAAGAAGGACAGGGAGGATTAGAGGCAATCAGCCCCAGCATTTT
TRBJ1-5 | TRBV11-2 | - | - | CASSPAGWYGNQPQHF | TGTGCCAGCAGCCCGGCAGGGTGGTATGGCAATCAGCCCCAGCATTTT
TRBJ2-7 | TRBV7-9 | - | - | CASSRAGPKAYEQYF | TGTGCCAGCAGCAGGGCGGGACCGAAAGCCTACGAGCAGTACTTC
TRBJ2-7 | TRBV19 | - | TRBD1 | CASSLQGRPYEQYF | TGTGCCAGTAGTCTACAGGGGCGTCCCTACGAGCAGTACTTC
TRBJ2-3 | TRBV4-3 | - | - | CASSQDNPSASTDTQYF | TGCGCCAGCAGCCAAGATAACCCTAGCGCAAGCACAGATACGCAGTATTTT
TRBJ2-7 | TRBV2 | once | - | CASSAPAYSYEQYF | TGTGCCAGCAGTGCTCCAGCGTACTCCTACGAGCAGTACTTC
TRBJ2-7 | TRBV5-5 | - | - | CASSLAPGLLYEQYF | TGTGCCAGCAGCTTGGCTCCGGGACTGCTCTACGAGCAGTACTTC
TRBJ2-2 | TRBV14 | - | TRBD1 | CASSPQGDTGELFF | TGTGCCAGCAGCCCCCAGGGGGACACCGGGGAGCTGTTTTTT
TRBJ1-5 | TRBV18 | - | TRBD1 | CASSPDRDQPQHF | TGTGCCAGCTCACCCGACAGGGATCAGCCCCAGCATTTT
TRBJ2-5 | TRBV11-2 | - | - | CASSLGGGETQYF | TGTGCCAGCAGCTTGGGTGGCGGAGAGACCCAGTACTTC
TRBJ1-1 | TRBV5-1 | - | TRBD1 | CASSLLSQGVMNTEAFF | TGCGCCAGCAGCTTATTATCGCAGGGGGTTATGAACACTGAAGCTTTCTTT
TRBJ2-5 | TRBV11-3 | - | TRBD2 | CASSSGLAGYETQYF | TGTGCCAGCAGCTCGGGACTAGCGGGGTATGAGACCCAGTACTTC
TRBJ1-6 | TRBV15 | - | - | CATGQSNSPLHF | TGTGCCACCGGACAGTCTAATTCACCCCTCCACTTT
TRBJ2-6 | TRBV6-4 | - | - | CASSETGSLSGANVLTF | TGTGCCAGCAGTGAAACAGGGTCGCTCTCTGGGGCCAACGTCCTGACTTTC
TRBJ2-1 | TRBV2 | once | - | CASISRTTQHEQFF | TGTGCCAGCATTTCAAGGACTACCCAGCATGAGCAGTTCTTC
TRBJ1-6 | TRBV27 | - | - | CASSKPSVSSYNSPLHF | TGTGCCAGCAGCAAACCGTCCGTGAGCTCCTATAATTCACCCCTCCACTTT